One and the same sample provided the 4 T cell receptor beta chains below, sequenced in a study of siplizumab effects on memory and regulatory T cells. Profiling relied on immunoSEQ multiplex PCR, and the TCRdb table lists in-frame clones only, not all of them. The table records about 120,000 clones, over 85% of them present only once. Sequenced sample: non-Treg CD4+ T cells sorted from blood. These receptors were collected from a human donor in good health.

V is TRBV13 and J is TRBJ2-2; D possibly corresponds to TRBD1 (5 bases). Germline CDR1 is PRHDT and CDR2 is FYEKMQ (reference sequence). Deletions cut 5 bases from V and 4 bases from J, with 20 bases between. The CDR3 consists of 17 residues. This CDR3 is CASSIYSLGPGTGELFF. The CDR3 nucleotides are TGTGCCAGCAGCATCTATTCTTTGGGGCCGGGCACCGGGGAGCTGTTTTTT.

The chain employs TRBV19 and TRBJ1-6; D is perhaps TRBD1 (6 bases). CDR1 is LNHDA and CDR2 is SQIVND in the germline V gene (reference sequence). The CDR3 length is 14 residues. V was shortened by 5 bases and J by 12 bases, with 17 bases between the two germline ends. The CDR3 here is CASSRTDSLRPLHF. As DNA, the CDR3 is TGTGCCAGTAGTCGTACGGACAGCCTTAGACCCCTCCACTTT.

Here the CDR3 DNA reads TGTGCCAGTAGTGTCCTTGGGGGTGGTTCACCCCTCCACTTT. Translated: CASSVLGGGSPLHF. The chain couples TRBV19 to TRBJ1-6, with D possibly TRBD1 on 5 matching bases. The CDR3 length is 14 residues. Germline V lookup: CDR1 LNHDA, CDR2 SQIVND (reference sequence). V gave up 5 bases and J gave up 9 bases, with 14 bases separating them.

The chain links TRBV2 to TRBJ1-5; the match to TRBD1 covers 9 bases. The V gene's germline CDR1 is SNHLY and CDR2 FYNNEI. The CDR3 spans 15 residues. V lost 6 bases and J lost 3; bases outside the gene matches: 6. DNA of the CDR3: TGTGCCAGCAGGGCACAGGGGGCCCCCAATCAGCCCCAGCATTTT. Translating gives CASRAQGAPNQPQHF.